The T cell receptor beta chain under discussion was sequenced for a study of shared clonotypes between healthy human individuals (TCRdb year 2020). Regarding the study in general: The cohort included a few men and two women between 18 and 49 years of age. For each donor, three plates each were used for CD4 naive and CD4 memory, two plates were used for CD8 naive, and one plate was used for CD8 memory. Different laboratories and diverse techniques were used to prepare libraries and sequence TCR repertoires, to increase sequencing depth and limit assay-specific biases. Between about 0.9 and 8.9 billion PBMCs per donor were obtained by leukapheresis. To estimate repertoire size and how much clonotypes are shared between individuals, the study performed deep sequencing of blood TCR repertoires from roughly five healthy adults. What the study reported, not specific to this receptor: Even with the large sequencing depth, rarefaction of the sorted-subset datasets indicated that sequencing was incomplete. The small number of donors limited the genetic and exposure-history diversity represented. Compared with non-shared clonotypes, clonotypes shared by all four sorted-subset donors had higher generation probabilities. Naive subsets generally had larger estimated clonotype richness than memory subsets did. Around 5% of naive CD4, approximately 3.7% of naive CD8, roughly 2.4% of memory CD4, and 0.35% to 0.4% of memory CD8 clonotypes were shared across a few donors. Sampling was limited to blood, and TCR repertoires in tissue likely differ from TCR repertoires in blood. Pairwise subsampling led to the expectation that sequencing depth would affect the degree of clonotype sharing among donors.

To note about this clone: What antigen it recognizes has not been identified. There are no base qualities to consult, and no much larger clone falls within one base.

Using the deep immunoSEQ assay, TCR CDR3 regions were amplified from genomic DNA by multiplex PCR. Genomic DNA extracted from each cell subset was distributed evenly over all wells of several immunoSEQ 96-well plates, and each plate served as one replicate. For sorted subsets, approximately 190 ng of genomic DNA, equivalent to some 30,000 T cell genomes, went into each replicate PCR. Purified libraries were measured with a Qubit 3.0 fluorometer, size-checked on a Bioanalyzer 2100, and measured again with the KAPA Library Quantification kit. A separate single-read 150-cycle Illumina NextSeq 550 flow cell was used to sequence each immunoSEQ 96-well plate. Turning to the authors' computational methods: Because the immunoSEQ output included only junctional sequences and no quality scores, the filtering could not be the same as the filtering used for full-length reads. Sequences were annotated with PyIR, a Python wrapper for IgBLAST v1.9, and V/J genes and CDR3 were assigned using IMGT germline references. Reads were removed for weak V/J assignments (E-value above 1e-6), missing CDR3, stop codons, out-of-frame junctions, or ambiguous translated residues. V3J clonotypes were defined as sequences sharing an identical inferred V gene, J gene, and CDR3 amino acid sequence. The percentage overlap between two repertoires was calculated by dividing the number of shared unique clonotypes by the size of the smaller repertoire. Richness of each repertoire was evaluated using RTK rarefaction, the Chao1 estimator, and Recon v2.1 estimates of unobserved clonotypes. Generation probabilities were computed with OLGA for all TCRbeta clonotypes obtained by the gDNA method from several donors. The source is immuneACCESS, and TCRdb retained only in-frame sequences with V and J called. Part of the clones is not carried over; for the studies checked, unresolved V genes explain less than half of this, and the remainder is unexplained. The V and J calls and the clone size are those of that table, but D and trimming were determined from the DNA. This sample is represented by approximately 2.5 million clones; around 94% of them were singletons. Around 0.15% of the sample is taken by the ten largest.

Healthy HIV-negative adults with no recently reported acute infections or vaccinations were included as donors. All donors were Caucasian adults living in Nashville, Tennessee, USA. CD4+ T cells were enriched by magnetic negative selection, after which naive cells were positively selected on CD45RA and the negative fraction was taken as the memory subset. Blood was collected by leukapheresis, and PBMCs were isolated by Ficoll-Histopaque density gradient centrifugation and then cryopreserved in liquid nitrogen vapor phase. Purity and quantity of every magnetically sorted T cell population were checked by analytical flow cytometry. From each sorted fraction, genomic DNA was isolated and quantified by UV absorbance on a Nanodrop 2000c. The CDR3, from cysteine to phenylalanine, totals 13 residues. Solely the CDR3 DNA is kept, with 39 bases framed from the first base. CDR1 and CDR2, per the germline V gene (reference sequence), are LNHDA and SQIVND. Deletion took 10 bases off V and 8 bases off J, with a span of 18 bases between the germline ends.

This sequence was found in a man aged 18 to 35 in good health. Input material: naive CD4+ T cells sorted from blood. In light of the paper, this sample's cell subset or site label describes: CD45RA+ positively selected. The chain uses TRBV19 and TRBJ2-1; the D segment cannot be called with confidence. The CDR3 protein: CATSHFLKDEQFF. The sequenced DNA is TGTGCCACCTCGCACTTCCTGAAAGATGAGCAGTTCTTC. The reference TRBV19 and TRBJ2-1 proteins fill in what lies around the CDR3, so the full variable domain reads DGGITQSPKYLFRKEGQNVTLSCEQNLNHDAMYWYRQDPGQGLRLIYYSQIVNDFQKGDIAEGYSVSREKKESFPLTVTSAQKNPTAFYLCATSHFLKDEQFFGPGTRLTVL.